The 25 T cell receptor beta chains listed next were all sequenced from one sample in a study of blood T cell repertoires in COVID-19. The assay was immunoSEQ multiplex PCR, and TCRdb's table has in-frame clones only and misses some. The sample lists about 59,000 clones; around 73% were seen once. The material sequenced was peripheral blood. These receptors were obtained from a man older than 75 with acute or convalescent COVID-19.

This chain uses TRBV28 with TRBJ2-1, with a possible D match to TRBD2 (5 bases). This CDR3 has 12 amino acids. Trimming removed 7 bases at V and 14 bases at J, with 18 bases between. The germline V gene encodes CDR1 MDHEN and CDR2 SYDVKM. As DNA, the CDR3 is TGTGCCAGCAAGGGCTCAGTTCAGAGGGAGTTCTTC. It yields the protein CASKGSVQREFF. Full variable domain (missing parts from reference TRBV28 and TRBJ2-1): DVKVTQSSRYLVKRTGEKVFLECVQDMDHENMFWYRQDPGLGLRLIYFSYDVKMKEKGDIPEGYSVSREKKERFSLILESASTNQTSMYLCASKGSVQREFFGPGTRLTVL.

This sequence joins TRBV5-1 and TRBJ1-4, with unresolved D. The germline CDR1 and CDR2 sequences are SGHRS and YFSETQ. This CDR3 is built from 14 residues. V lost 6 bases, J lost 0 bases, and 9 bases lay in between. CDR3 sequence (DNA): TGCGCCAGCACCCTGGGCACAACTAATGAAAAACTGTTTTTT. As protein: CASTLGTTNEKLFF.

The J gene is TRBJ1-2, the V gene TRBV6-1; D uncertain. This CDR3 contains 13 residues. From germline, CDR1 is MNHNS and CDR2 SASEGT. V lost 2 bases and J lost 8, with 12 bases in between. CDR3 sequence (DNA): TGTGCCAGCAGTGAATGGGGAGAGCTGGGCTACACCTTC. Translated, it gives CASSEWGELGYTF.

The V and J genes are TRBV10-3 and TRBJ1-5, with D unresolved. This CDR3 contains 15 residues. V dropped 3 bases and J dropped 2 bases, with 11 bases sitting between them. Looked up from germline, CDR1 is ENHRY and CDR2 is SYGVKD. The DNA of the CDR3 is TGTGCCATCAGTGAATTAGTGGCGGGCAATCAGCCCCAGCATTTT. It specifies CAISELVAGNQPQHF.

The chain has TRBV29-1 and TRBJ2-3, with TRBD1 matching 9 bases. From germline, CDR1 is SQVTM and CDR2 ANQGSEA. CDR3 length: 14 residues. J lost 2 bases, V lost 6 bases, and 6 bases had no gene match. The chain's CDR3 is CSVRGQGPTDTQYF. The CDR3 coding sequence is TGCAGCGTCCGAGGACAGGGGCCCACAGATACGCAGTATTTT.

This chain links TRBV5-1 with TRBJ1-4; 8 bases are shared with TRBD1. Germline lookup yields CDR1 SGHRS and CDR2 YFSETQ. The V and J ends lost 0 bases and 5 bases, in that order; junction bases with no gene match: 3. This CDR3 contains 15 residues. The CDR3 nucleotides are TGCGCCAGCAGCTTGGGGGACAGGCAGAATGAAAAACTGTTTTTT. Protein product: CASSLGDRQNEKLFF.

This sequence joins TRBV5-1 and TRBJ1-1, with 9 positions matching TRBD1. Germline V lookup: CDR1 SGHRS, CDR2 YFSETQ. V was pared by 5 bases and J by 5 bases, with 10 bases of the junction left unmatched. CDR3 size: 15 residues. CDR3 loop: CASSQNLGQGTEAFF. CDR3 in DNA: TGCGCCAGCAGTCAAAATTTAGGACAGGGGACTGAAGCTTTCTTT.

This chain joins TRBV19 and TRBJ1-5, with 8 bases matching TRBD1. From germline, CDR1 is LNHDA and CDR2 SQIVND (reference sequence). V was clipped by 6 bases and J by 4 bases; unmatched bases: 8. This CDR3 spans 15 amino acids. The CDR3 DNA sequence: TGTGCCAGTAGCTCTCAGGGGGCTTGGAATCAGCCCCAGCATTTT. Its translation is CASSSQGAWNQPQHF.

In this sample, this clone turned up a few times. The rearrangement links TRBV29-1 to TRBJ2-7, with 13 bases that match TRBD2. CDR3 size: 15 residues. J gave up 3 bases and V 6 bases, and 8 bases lay outside the gene matches. CDR1 and CDR2 (germline): SQVTM, ANQGSEA. CDR3 loop: CSVDGTSGKNYEQYF. Here the CDR3 DNA reads TGCAGCGTCGACGGGACTAGCGGGAAAAACTACGAGCAGTACTTC.

The V gene is TRBV2, the J gene TRBJ1-2, with a tentative D call TRBD1 (6 bases). V was pared by 6 bases and J by 5 bases, with 7 bases between. The CDR3 loop spans 11 amino acids. Germline CDR1 is SNHLY and CDR2 is FYNNEI. CDR3 bases: TGTGCCAGCAGCAGGGGTTATGGCTACACCTTC. It is translated as CASSRGYGYTF.

This clone was detected only a few times. This rearrangement joins TRBV6-5 to TRBJ1-6, with TRBD1 matching 10 bases. This CDR3 spans 14 amino acids. V lost 6 bases, J lost 12 bases, and 8 bases stayed unmatched. In germline, CDR1 is MNHEY, CDR2 SVGAGI. The CDR3: CASSSRTGGGPLHF. CDR3 sequence (DNA): TGTGCCAGCAGCTCACGGACAGGGGGTGGACCCCTCCACTTT.

This chain uses TRBV5-4 with TRBJ2-7; possibly TRBD1 for D (5 bases). V was pared by 0 bases and J by 2 bases, with 12 bases between. The CDR3 spans 15 residues. Germline CDR1 SGHNT, CDR2 YYREEE (reference sequence). The CDR3 is CASSLGTRGAYEQYF. CDR3 bases: TGTGCCAGCAGCTTGGGGACAAGAGGAGCCTACGAGCAGTACTTC.

V gene TRBV19 combines with J gene TRBJ1-1; TRBD1 matches 10 bases. Trimming removed 6 bases from V and 3 bases from J; junction bases left unmatched: 7. The CDR3 runs to 15 residues. Germline V gene lookup returns CDR1 LNHDA and CDR2 SQIVND (reference sequence). CDR3: CASSGDRGEYTEAFF. The DNA of the CDR3 is TGTGCCAGTAGCGGGGACAGGGGTGAGTACACTGAAGCTTTCTTT.

The chain links TRBV27 to TRBJ2-1; 12 bases agree with TRBD2. V gave up 3 bases and J gave up 5 bases; unmatched junction bases: 11. From germline, CDR1 is MNHEY and CDR2 SMNVEV (reference sequence). The CDR3 sequence is 18 residues long. The chain's CDR3 is CASSFLPPTSGGNNEQFF. For the CDR3, the DNA is TGTGCCAGCAGTTTTCTCCCCCCAACTAGCGGGGGGAACAATGAGCAGTTCTTC.

CDR3 sequence reads: CASSFQGAVGETQYF. In nucleotides, the CDR3 is TGTGCCAGCAGCTTTCAGGGGGCAGTAGGGGAGACCCAGTACTTC. The chain recombines TRBV11-2 with TRBJ2-5, with TRBD1 matching over 8 bases. CDR3 length: 15 amino acids. J gave up 5 bases and V 3 bases, and 8 bases lay outside the gene matches. Germline-derived CDR1 and CDR2 are SGHAT and FQNNGV.

For this clone: One junction end disagrees with the germline gene, perhaps due to a read error. The rearrangement uses TRBV7-7 and TRBJ2-1; D might be TRBD2 (5 bases). Germline loops: CDR1 SSHAT, CDR2 FNYEAQ (reference sequence). This CDR3 is built from 13 residues. For the CDR3, the DNA is TGTGCTAGCAGCTTAGATCGGGGTAATGAGCAGTTCTTC. This translates into CASSLDRGNEQFF.

This chain links TRBV10-2 with TRBJ2-7, with TRBD1 matching over 8 bases. The CDR3 loop spans 13 amino acids. CDR1 is WSHSY and CDR2 is SAAADI in the germline V gene. With V trimmed by 6 bases and J by 3 bases, 4 bases remained unmatched. CDR3 loop: CASRDRGVYEQYF. CDR3 nucleotides: TGCGCCAGCAGAGACAGGGGAGTCTACGAGCAGTACTTC.

The J gene is TRBJ2-3, the V gene TRBV4-2; D ambiguous. The CDR3 totals 13 residues. From germline, CDR1 is LGHNA and CDR2 YNFKEQ. V lost 1 base and J 9 bases, leaving 11 bases between the germline ends. The CDR3 sequence is CASSQAGVGTQYF. The CDR3 DNA reads TGTGCCAGCAGCCAAGCAGGCGTCGGAACGCAGTATTTT.

The chain carries TRBV3-1 (or the pseudogene TRBV3-2) and TRBJ1-3; D remains ambiguous. V was clipped by 1 base and J by 0 bases, with 16 bases between them. CDR1 and CDR2 (germline): LGHDT, YNNKEL (reference sequence). The CDR3 contains 18 residues. The CDR3 DNA sequence: TGTGCCAGCAGCCAAGTGCGAGGTCCCCAGAGCTCTGGAAACACCATATATTTT. Translation gives CASSQVRGPQSSGNTIYF.

The V gene is TRBV29-1, the J gene TRBJ1-1; maybe TRBD1 (6 bases). The CDR3 spans 14 residues. The V gene lost 7 bases and the J gene lost 1 base, with 16 bases spanning the gap. CDR1 is SQVTM and CDR2 is ANQGSEA in the germline V gene. Here the CDR3 reads CSGWIGQSNTEAFF. In DNA, the CDR3 is TGCAGCGGATGGATCGGACAGTCGAACACTGAAGCTTTCTTT.

The rearrangement uses TRBV28 and TRBJ2-2, with 7 positions matching TRBD1. CDR1 and CDR2 (germline): MDHEN, SYDVKM. Germline trimming cut 4 bases from V and 2 bases from J; bases unmatched to any gene: 4. This CDR3 is built from 15 residues. CDR3 loop: CASSSGQFNTGELFF. The CDR3 DNA reads as TGTGCCAGCAGTTCGGGACAGTTTAACACCGGGGAGCTGTTTTTT.

A remark on this clone: This sample includes further DNA sequences coding for the same CDR3. The gene calls are TRBV6-5 and TRBJ1-2; the D gene is possibly TRBD1 (5 bases). The CDR3 is 14 residues long. CDR1 and CDR2 from the germline V gene are MNHEY and SVGAGI. Trimming stripped 6 bases from V and 3 bases from J, with 14 bases between. The CDR3 loop is CASRRQGGDYGYTF. DNA for the CDR3: TGTGCCAGCAGGCGGCAGGGAGGTGACTATGGCTACACCTTC.

CDR3 coding DNA: TGCGCCAGCAGCTTGGGGCAGGGGTTTAACTATGGCTACACCTTC. Translated: CASSLGQGFNYGYTF. J is TRBJ1-2 and V is TRBV5-1; possible D gene TRBD1, 6 bases. Germline-derived CDR1 and CDR2 are SGHRS and YFSETQ. The ends were cut back, 0 bases at V and 1 base at J, with 10 bases in the middle. CDR3 length equals 15 residues. The full variable domain, its missing parts supplied by reference TRBV5-1 and TRBJ1-2, is KAGVTQTPRYLIKTRGQQVTLSCSPISGHRSVSWYQQTPGQGLQFLFEYFSETQRNKGNFPGRFSGRQFSNSRSEMNVSTLELGDSALYLCASSLGQGFNYGYTFGSGTRLTVV.

The CDR3 sequence: CASSQTEYEQYF. CDR3 sequence (DNA): TGTGCCAGCAGCCAGACTGAGTACGAGCAGTACTTC. The chain combines TRBV3-1 (or the pseudogene TRBV3-2) with TRBJ2-7; D unresolved. This CDR3 is built from 12 residues. V was clipped by 3 bases and J by 4 bases, with 7 bases between them. Germline V gene lookup returns CDR1 LGHDT and CDR2 YNNKEL (reference sequence).

This clone was picked up a small number of times. The V and J genes are TRBV2 and TRBJ1-1, with D possibly TRBD1 on 5 matching bases. The CDR3 runs 12 residues. The V end was cut by 8 bases, the J end by 1 base, with 8 bases between. Germline assignment: CDR1 SNHLY and CDR2 FYNNEI. CDR3 sequence: CASLQGNTEAFF. The CDR3 DNA is TGTGCCAGCTTGCAGGGGAACACTGAAGCTTTCTTT.